These 30 T cell receptor beta chains were sequenced from one sample in a study of breast tumors, draining lymph nodes, adjacent tissues. Each CDR3 protein is one row after TCRdb ran MiXCR on the multiplex PCR reads. The table lists under 150,000 distinct CDR3 sequences, about 20% of them singletons, with more than 3% in the top ten. Axillary draining lymph nodes of breast cancer patients supplied the node samples. Sequencing was done on a sample of axillary lymph node tissue. Receptor source: a female donor with breast cancer. Some clones in this sample may be carry-over from other donors' samples.

This clonotype was counted many times. This chain joins TRBV5-4 and TRBJ1-4; D remains unclear. Germline V gives CDR1 SGHNT, CDR2 YYREEE (reference sequence). Trimming removed 3 bases at V and 3 bases at J, with 12 bases between. The CDR3 has 15 residues. CDR3 amino acids: CASSSGGVSNEKLFF. The CDR3 region has the DNA TGTGCCAGCAGCTCGGGTGGGGTGTCTAATGAAAAACTGTTTTTT.

This clonotype was picked up many times. The chain links TRBV5-4 to TRBJ2-3; TRBD2 aligns across 8 bases. The CDR3 covers 16 residues. CDR1 and CDR2 (germline): SGHNT, YYREEE (reference sequence). Trimming cost V 4 bases and J 0 bases; bases outside gene matches: 7. CDR3 amino acids: CASSHLAGSSTDTQYF. In DNA form, the CDR3 reads TGTGCCAGCAGCCACTTAGCGGGATCTAGCACAGATACGCAGTATTTT. The variable domain in full, with the rest retrieved from reference TRBV5-4 and TRBJ2-3, is ETGVTQSPTHLIKTRGQQVTLRCSSQSGHNTVSWYQQALGQGPQFIFQYYREEENGRGNFPPRFSGLQFPNYSSELNVNALELDDSALYLCASSHLAGSSTDTQYFGPGTRLTVL.

This clonotype was seen ten or more times. V is TRBV20-1 and J is TRBJ1-2; maybe TRBD1 (6 bases). The CDR3 runs 13 residues. The V end was cut by 6 bases, the J end by 5 bases, with 16 bases between. Germline lookup yields CDR1 DFQATT and CDR2 SNEGSKA (reference sequence). CDR3 amino acids: CSAASRGRYGYTF. In nucleotides, the CDR3 is TGCAGTGCCGCGAGCAGGGGCCGGTATGGCTACACCTTC.

The chain combines TRBV2 with TRBJ2-3, with unresolved D. Germline assignment: CDR1 SNHLY and CDR2 FYNNEI. This CDR3 spans 13 amino acids. The germline V and J ends were trimmed by 10 bases and 1 base, with 12 bases remaining between them. CDR3 region: CATSSWRTDTQYF. The CDR3 bases are TGTGCCACCTCCTCGTGGCGCACAGATACGCAGTATTTT.

Many counts were recorded for this clonotype. The chain has TRBV20-1 and TRBJ2-2; tentatively, D is TRBD1 (6 bases). The V gene's germline CDR1 is DFQATT and CDR2 SNEGSKA (reference sequence). V lost 4 bases and J lost 4, with 13 bases in between. The CDR3 is 14 residues long. CDR3 sequence: CSAIGGDTTGELFF. The CDR3 DNA reads as TGCAGTGCTATAGGGGGAGATACCACCGGGGAGCTGTTTTTT.

Ten or more counts support this clonotype. The V call is TRBV11-3, the J call TRBJ2-1; 8 bases align to TRBD2. The CDR3 is 15 amino acids. Germline lookup yields CDR1 SGHNT and CDR2 YENEEA. The ends lost 3 bases at V and 4 bases at J; junction bases unmatched: 5. The DNA for the CDR3 is TGTGCCAGCAGCTTCCAACTAGCGGTTTACAATGAGCAGTTCTTC. This encodes CASSFQLAVYNEQFF.

A remark on this clonotype: A much larger clone differs by one base, so this may be a read error. The chain joins TRBV19 to TRBJ1-2; D call uncertain. The CDR3 is 13 amino acids. Germline loops: CDR1 LNHDA, CDR2 SQIVND (reference sequence). The CDR3 coding sequence is TGTGCCAGTAGTATAGCAGGAAACTATAGCTACACCTTC. Its translation: CASSIAGNYSYTF. The complete variable domain, with remaining parts taken from reference TRBV19 and TRBJ1-2, reads DGGITQSPKYLFRKEGQNVTLSCEQNLNHDAMYWYRQDPGQGLRLIYYSQIVNDFQKGDIAEGYSVSREKKESFPLTVTSAQKNPTAFYLCASSIAGNYSYTFGSGTRLTVV.

This clonotype was seen ten or more times. This sequence joins TRBV20-1 and TRBJ1-3; 10 bases agree with TRBD1. V lost 4 bases to trimming and J lost 2 bases; unmatched junction nucleotides: 2. Per germline, CDR1 DFQATT and CDR2 SNEGSKA (reference sequence). This CDR3 has 14 residues. The chain's CDR3 is CSANDRGPGNTIYF. CDR3 DNA sequence: TGCAGTGCTAACGACAGGGGGCCTGGAAACACCATATATTTT.

The count of this clonotype is one. A much larger clone sits a single nucleotide away, making a read error possible. V is TRBV6-5 and J is TRBJ2-5; 7 bases fit TRBD2. J was trimmed by 7 bases and V by 6 bases; bases with no gene match: 8. The CDR3 runs to 13 residues. Per germline, CDR1 MNHEY and CDR2 SVGAGI. CDR3 loop: CASSPVGEGTQYF. In DNA form, the CDR3 reads TGTGCCAGCAGCCCGGTGGGGGAGGGGACCCAGTACTTC.

Ten or more counts support this clonotype. The chain is built from TRBV12-3 or TRBV12-4 and TRBJ2-2; possible D gene TRBD2, 5 bases. V was trimmed by 6 bases and J by 4 bases, leaving 9 bases between them. This CDR3 has 13 amino acids. The DNA for the CDR3 is TGTGCCAGCAGCCGGGGATTCACCGGGGAGCTGTTTTTT. It specifies CASSRGFTGELFF.

This rearrangement joins TRBV29-1 to TRBJ2-6, with 9 bases that match TRBD1. The CDR3 totals 16 residues. V dropped 7 bases and J dropped 0; count of bases not matched to a gene: 7. Germline V lookup: CDR1 SQVTM, CDR2 ANQGSEA. The CDR3 DNA is TGCAGCGCCACCGGGACAGGGAGCTCTGGGGCCAACGTCCTGACTTTC. Protein product: CSATGTGSSGANVLTF.

This clonotype was seen many times. The chain is built from TRBV30 and TRBJ2-7, with D possibly being TRBD2 (6 bases). Per germline, CDR1 GTSNPN and CDR2 SVGIG (reference sequence). The CDR3 has 16 amino acids. Trimming left V 3 bases short and J 7 bases short, with 25 bases between. CDR3 protein: CAWRVLGVAAHGEQYF. DNA for the CDR3: TGTGCCTGGAGGGTACTTGGGGTAGCGGCCCATGGGGAGCAGTACTTC.

For this clonotype: Since a much larger clone is just one base distant, this may be a read error. In this CDR3 the conserved last residue, phenylalanine or tryptophan, is missing, so a read error is likely. The rearrangement joins TRBV6-1 to TRBJ1-5; D remains ambiguous. The CDR3 covers 15 residues. V shed 4 bases and J shed 1 base, with 11 bases lying between them. Germline CDR1 and CDR2: MNHNS and SASEGT. This CDR3 reads CASSGGLRSNQPQHV. In DNA form, the CDR3 reads TGTGCCAGCAGTGGGGGTTTAAGGAGCAATCAGCCCCAGCATGTT.

The sample holds many counts of this clonotype. The rearrangement joins TRBV5-1 to TRBJ2-7, with 10 positions matching TRBD2. The V gene end was trimmed by 2 bases and the J gene end by 7 bases; junction bases not matched to a gene: 3. The CDR3 consists of 13 residues. Per germline, CDR1 SGHRS and CDR2 YFSETQ. CDR3 sequence: CASSLAGGREQYF. CDR3 DNA sequence: TGCGCCAGCAGCTTAGCGGGAGGGCGGGAGCAGTACTTC.

This clonotype was seen many times. The chain joins TRBV7-9 to TRBJ2-1; the D gene is possibly TRBD2 (5 bases). The CDR3 length is 16 residues. Germline V gene data show CDR1 as SEHNR and CDR2 as FQNEAQ (reference sequence). V was trimmed by 5 bases and J by 0 bases, leaving 14 bases between them. CDR3 protein: CASSPPIDYSYNEQFF. The CDR3 DNA follows: TGTGCCAGCAGCCCACCAATAGACTACTCCTACAATGAGCAGTTCTTC.

This clonotype was seen at least ten times. J is TRBJ1-4 and V is TRBV19; 10 positions agree with TRBD1. Losses at the gene ends were 4 bases for V and 5 bases for J; bases not matched to a gene: 7. This CDR3 is built from 16 residues. CDR1 is LNHDA, CDR2 SQIVND, per germline (reference sequence). CDR3 nucleotides: TGTGCCAGTAGTAGCCTACCGGGACAGGGGAATGAAAAACTGTTTTTT. Its translation: CASSSLPGQGNEKLFF.

This clonotype was counted ten times or more. The chain uses TRBV5-1 and TRBJ2-1, with TRBD2 matching 8 bases. The CDR3 consists of 15 residues. Trimming at V came to 0 bases and at J to 3 bases, leaving 2 bases not matched to a gene. Germline V gene sequence: CDR1 SGHRS, CDR2 YFSETQ. The CDR3 loop reads CASSLAAGDYNEQFF. Written as DNA, the CDR3 is TGCGCCAGCAGCTTGGCAGCGGGAGACTACAATGAGCAGTTCTTC.

As concerns this clonotype: Without the conserved terminal phenylalanine or tryptophan, this CDR3 likely stems from a read error. The rearrangement uses TRBV29-1 and TRBJ2-1, with D possibly TRBD1 on 6 matching bases. Trimming shortened V by 1 base and J by 9 bases, and 7 bases separated the two germline ends. Looked up from germline, CDR1 is SQVTM and CDR2 is ANQGSEA. The CDR3 has 11 amino acids. CDR3 residues: CSVEVGGEQFL. The CDR3 DNA sequence: TGCAGCGTTGAAGTAGGGGGTGAGCAGTTCCTC.

The sample holds a few counts of this clonotype. This chain links TRBV28 with TRBJ2-5; TRBD1 aligns across 7 bases. This CDR3 is 15 amino acids long. Germline V gene sequence: CDR1 MDHEN, CDR2 SYDVKM. Trimming cost V 6 bases and J 4 bases; bases outside gene matches: 11. DNA for the CDR3: TGTGCCAGCAGCCCATCTTCGACAGGGCTAGAGACCCAGTACTTC. Translating it yields CASSPSSTGLETQYF.

This clonotype occurred many times. V is TRBV20-1 and J is TRBJ2-1, with D possibly being TRBD1 (5 bases). V was clipped by 3 bases and J by 3 bases, with 15 bases between them. Germline V gives CDR1 DFQATT, CDR2 SNEGSKA (reference sequence). The CDR3 is made up of 15 amino acids. The CDR3 bases are TGCAGTGCTAGGGACCCGCTGACAGACTACAATGAGCAGTTCTTC. As protein: CSARDPLTDYNEQFF.

This clonotype was seen ten or more times. The chain employs TRBV7-3 and TRBJ2-5, with a weak D call TRBD2 (7 bases). The CDR3 totals 15 residues. Germline V gene sequence: CDR1 SGHTA, CDR2 FQGTGA. With 4 bases removed from V and 5 bases from J, the gap between germline ends came to 17 bases. Here the CDR3 DNA reads TGTGCCAGCAGCTCGGGCGGGGGCGTCAGGGAGACCCAGTACTTC. Its translation is CASSSGGGVRETQYF.

In the case of this clonotype: A much larger clone differs from this one at a single base, so this may be a read error. This rearrangement joins TRBV30 to TRBJ2-2; D may correspond to TRBD1 or TRBD2 (5 bases each). CDR3 length: 13 residues. Germline V gives CDR1 GTSNPN, CDR2 SVGIG (reference sequence). CDR3 nucleotide sequence: TGTGTCTGGAGCCGAGGGGTGGGCGGGGAGCTGTTTTTT. This codes for CVWSRGVGGELFF.

Ten or more counts support this clonotype. This chain joins TRBV9 and TRBJ2-2, with 9 bases lining up with TRBD1. Per germline, CDR1 SGDLS and CDR2 YYNGEE. Trimming cost V 3 bases and J 0 bases; bases outside gene matches: 0. The CDR3 contains 15 residues. In nucleotides, the CDR3 is TGTGCCAGCAGCGACAGGGGGCCGAACACCGGGGAGCTGTTTTTT. This encodes CASSDRGPNTGELFF.

As regards this clonotype: Just one base apart from a much larger clone, this may be a read error. CDR3 sequence reads: CASGYSGLAGGNEQFF. CDR3 coding DNA: TGTGCCAGCGGTTACTCGGGACTAGCGGGGGGGAATGAGCAGTTCTTC. The chain couples TRBV6-6 to TRBJ2-1; 16 bases fit TRBD2. Germline CDR1 is MNHNY and CDR2 is SVGAGI (reference sequence). The CDR3 spans 16 residues.

This clonotype was counted ten times or more. This chain uses TRBV10-1 with TRBJ1-2; 8 positions match TRBD1. Losses at the gene ends were 3 bases for V and 4 bases for J; bases not matched to a gene: 7. CDR1 and CDR2 from the germline V gene are WNHNN and SYGVQD (reference sequence). CDR3 size: 15 residues. CDR3 nucleotide sequence: TGCGCCAGCAGTGAAGACAGGGGAGGCAGCTATGGCTACACCTTC. Protein: CASSEDRGGSYGYTF.

The chain joins TRBV9 to TRBJ2-3; 10 positions agree with TRBD2. Per germline, CDR1 SGDLS and CDR2 YYNGEE. V trimming: 4 bases; J trimming: 4 bases; junction bases outside the gene matches: 6. The CDR3 extends over 15 amino acids. In DNA form, the CDR3 reads TGTGCCAGCAGCCGCAGTGGGACTAGCGCAGATACGCAGTATTTT. Translating gives CASSRSGTSADTQYF.

V is TRBV28 and J is TRBJ2-7, with D perhaps matching TRBD1 (6 bases). This CDR3 has 14 amino acids. Deletions cut 1 base from V and 7 bases from J, with 14 bases between. The germline gives CDR1 MDHEN, CDR2 SYDVKM. CDR3 sequence (DNA): TGTGCCAGCAGTTTATTCACAGGGTGCTTAGAGCAGTACTTC. Its translation: CASSLFTGCLEQYF.

On this clonotype: It may be a read error: a sequence one base away is much more abundant. Likely a read error: the CDR3 ends without its conserved phenylalanine or tryptophan. V usage is TRBV7-8 and J usage is TRBJ2-1; 9 bases map to TRBD1. V lost 5 bases and J lost 9; bases outside the gene matches: 8. The CDR3 extends over 14 amino acids. CDR1 and CDR2 from the germline V gene are SGHVS and FQNEAQ. CDR3 nucleotides: TGTGCCAGCAGCACGGGGACAGGGAACGGTGAGCAGTTCCTC. Protein sequence: CASSTGTGNGEQFL.

The chain joins TRBV28 to TRBJ2-5, with D possibly matching TRBD2 (6 bases). This CDR3 region has 11 residues. CDR1 and CDR2 (germline): MDHEN, SYDVKM. V dropped 8 bases and J dropped 11 bases, with 15 bases sitting between them. The CDR3 nucleotides read TGTGCCAGCGGGACTTTAGCGTTACAGTACTTC. It specifies CASGTLALQYF.

This clonotype is a singleton in its sample. A clone one base away is much larger, so this may be a read error. The gene calls are TRBV15 and TRBJ1-4, with 7 bases identical to TRBD1. Per the germline V gene, CDR1 is LNHNV and CDR2 is YYDKDF (reference sequence). The length of the CDR3 is 15 residues. The CDR3 DNA sequence: TGTGCCACCGGCAGGGCCACAGGGGCGGCTGAAAAACTGTTTTTT. Its protein is CATGRATGAAEKLFF.